The T cell receptor (beta chain) described here comes from a study of blood T cell repertoires in COVID-19. Looking at the study overall: COVID-19 samples collected from the United States, Italy and Spain covered acute and convalescent phases. T cells, B-cell-depleted T cells, or PBMCs provided the cDNA or gDNA that served as material.

The assay was immunoSEQ multiplex PCR, and TCRdb's table has in-frame clones only and misses some. Seen here are some 400,000 clones, roughly 90% observed once, and the top ten hold 6.5%. The specimen was peripheral blood. This receptor was taken from a man in his late teens or twenties with active or convalescent COVID-19.

The DNA for the CDR3 is TGTGCCAGCAGGCGCCGGACAGGGCCCACTGAAGCTTTCTTT. This translates into CASRRRTGPTEAFF. This chain connects TRBV7-8 to TRBJ1-1; 8 positions match TRBD1. Losses at the gene ends were 6 bases for V and 4 bases for J; bases not matched to a gene: 7. CDR3 length equals 14 residues. Looked up from germline, CDR1 is SGHVS and CDR2 is FQNEAQ.